The sequence of this TCR beta chain was determined in a study of CD8 T cells in ankylosing spondylitis. J gave up 5 bases and V 5 bases, and 10 bases lay outside the gene matches. The CDR3 is 15 amino acids. Germline-derived CDR1 and CDR2 are SEHNR and FQNEAQ (reference sequence). TCRdb re-analysed the 5' RACE reads in MiXCR, keeping a single row per CDR3 protein. The sample has some 140,000 distinct CDR3 sequences; 7% to 9% are singletons. This sequence was found in a male donor with ankylosing spondylitis. The J gene is TRBJ1-2, the V gene TRBV7-9; 8 positions agree with TRBD1. The sample taken for sequencing was synovial fluid, either unsorted or a sorted T cell fraction (not recorded which). The CDR3 is CASSEHMTGEYGYTF. The CDR3 DNA reads as TGTGCCAGCAGCGAACATATGACAGGGGAATATGGCTACACCTTC.